A single sample gave rise to the 25 T cell receptor beta chains below, sequenced in a study of cytomegalovirus exposure and HLA in healthy donors. Sequencing was performed with immunoSEQ multiplex PCR; in TCRdb, only in-frame clones are kept and a portion is missing. This table has 150,000 to 200,000 clones, around 84% appearing once. Sequencing was performed on PBMCs. The receptors come from a young man in good health and CMV-seropositive.

This chain uses TRBV7-3 with TRBJ2-5; 8 bases agree with TRBD2. This CDR3 is built from 15 residues. CDR1 SGHTA and CDR2 FQGTGA come from the germline V gene. Trimming removed 5 bases from V and 1 base from J; junction bases left unmatched: 6. The CDR3 sequence is CASSPLAGSQETQYF. In DNA form, the CDR3 reads TGTGCCAGCAGCCCCCTAGCGGGCTCCCAAGAGACCCAGTACTTC.

The rearrangement uses TRBV28 and TRBJ1-2; 7 nucleotides align to TRBD1. CDR1 is MDHEN, CDR2 SYDVKM, per germline. The J segment lost 2 bases and the V segment lost 6 bases, leaving 6 bases of the junction unmatched. CDR3 size: 14 residues. The CDR3 DNA reads as TGTGCCAGCAGCCCTCGGGACAGAAACTATGGCTACACCTTC. Protein sequence: CASSPRDRNYGYTF.

The chain is built from TRBV28 and TRBJ2-5, with 8 bases aligning to TRBD2. Germline V gene sequence: CDR1 MDHEN, CDR2 SYDVKM. V was pared by 6 bases and J by 4 bases, with 13 bases of the junction left unmatched. The CDR3 spans 16 residues. The CDR3 loop reads CASSSPADSGIETQYF. CDR3 in DNA: TGTGCCAGCAGCTCACCCGCCGATAGCGGGATAGAGACCCAGTACTTC. Full variable domain (outside the CDR3, taken from reference TRBV28 and TRBJ2-5): DVKVTQSSRYLVKRTGEKVFLECVQDMDHENMFWYRQDPGLGLRLIYFSYDVKMKEKGDIPEGYSVSREKKERFSLILESASTNQTSMYLCASSSPADSGIETQYFGPGTRLLVL.

The chain has TRBV7-2 and TRBJ2-3, with D perhaps matching TRBD2 (5 bases). From germline, CDR1 is SGHTA and CDR2 FQGNSA. V was trimmed by 5 bases and J by 0 bases, leaving 15 bases between them. This CDR3 is built from 16 residues. The CDR3 protein is CASSPWTPYSTDTQYF. The CDR3, as DNA: TGTGCCAGCAGCCCTTGGACTCCCTATAGCACAGATACGCAGTATTTT.

This clone was seen a few times. The chain couples TRBV18 to TRBJ2-5, with 9 bases aligning to TRBD1. This CDR3 comprises 13 residues. Germline loops: CDR1 KGHSH, CDR2 LQKENI. J lost 2 bases, V lost 5 bases, and 0 bases had no gene match. Written as DNA, the CDR3 is TGTGCCAGCTCAGGGACAGGGCAAGAGACCCAGTACTTC. It translates to CASSGTGQETQYF. The whole variable domain, filled in from reference TRBV18 and TRBJ2-5, reads NAGVMQNPRHLVRRRGQEARLRCSPMKGHSHVYWYRQLPEEGLKFMVYLQKENIIDESGMPKERFSAEFPKEGPSILRIQQVVRGDSAAYFCASSGTGQETQYFGPGTRLLVL.

This chain links TRBV6-5 with TRBJ1-4; D is ambiguous. The germline CDR1 and CDR2 sequences are MNHEY and SVGAGI. The CDR3 loop spans 12 amino acids. Trimming shortened V by 5 bases and J by 4 bases, and 5 bases separated the two germline ends. The CDR3 loop reads CASSELNEKLFF. CDR3 in DNA: TGTGCCAGCAGTGAGCTTAATGAAAAACTGTTTTTT.

The rearrangement uses TRBV4-1 and TRBJ2-5, with D perhaps TRBD1 (6 bases). CDR3 length: 17 residues. V lost 0 bases and J lost 1, with 15 bases in between. Germline loops: CDR1 MGHRA, CDR2 YSYEKL. CDR3 sequence: CASSQEGSRDTQETQYF. In DNA form, the CDR3 reads TGCGCCAGCAGCCAAGAAGGGTCACGGGACACCCAAGAGACCCAGTACTTC.

The V call is TRBV5-1, the J call TRBJ1-1, with TRBD1 as a possible D gene (6 bases). Germline CDR1 reads SGHRS; CDR2 reads YFSETQ. V lost 1 base, J lost 3 bases, and 10 bases lay in between. The CDR3 has 14 amino acids. Here the CDR3 reads CASSLSGADTEAFF. CDR3 sequence (DNA): TGCGCCAGCAGCTTGTCAGGGGCGGACACTGAAGCTTTCTTT.

CDR3 loop: CASSLQGDSNQPQHF. DNA of the CDR3: TGTGCCAGCAGTTTACAGGGGGATAGCAATCAGCCCCAGCATTTT. The chain is built from TRBV6-1 and TRBJ1-5; 8 positions match TRBD1. V shed 5 bases, J shed 0 bases, and the junction held 3 bases outside the gene matches. The CDR3 length is 15 residues. The germline V gene has CDR1 MNHNS and CDR2 SASEGT.

This chain connects TRBV15 to TRBJ2-7, with D perhaps TRBD1 (6 bases). Trimming removed 0 bases from V and 4 bases from J, with 31 bases in between. CDR3 size: 21 residues. Germline values: CDR1 LNHNV, CDR2 YYDKDF (reference sequence). CDR3 amino acids: CATSRDLWGRARGVFRYEQYF. CDR3 in DNA: TGTGCCACCAGCAGAGATCTTTGGGGGCGCGCCCGAGGGGTATTTCGGTACGAGCAGTACTTC. The complete variable domain, with remaining parts taken from reference TRBV15 and TRBJ2-7, reads DAMVIQNPRYQVTQFGKPVTLSCSQTLNHNVMYWYQQKSSQAPKLLFHYYDKDFNNEADTPDNFQSRRPNTSFCFLDIRSPGLGDTAMYLCATSRDLWGRARGVFRYEQYFGPGTRLTVT.

The genes are TRBV6-1 and TRBJ1-1, with unresolved D. The CDR3 is made up of 10 amino acids. Trimming removed 6 bases from V and 5 bases from J, with 4 bases in between. The V gene's germline CDR1 is MNHNS and CDR2 SASEGT. CDR3 nucleotides: TGTGCCAGCAGGAGGACTGAAGCTTTCTTT. Protein product: CASRRTEAFF.

This CDR3 is CASSLALLGGSNGYTF. The CDR3 bases are TGTGCCAGCAGCTTGGCGCTGTTGGGGGGGTCGAATGGCTACACCTTC. V usage is TRBV5-6 and J usage is TRBJ1-2; tentatively, D is TRBD1 (5 bases). CDR1 is SGHDT, CDR2 YYEEEE, per germline. Trimming left V 0 bases short and J 6 bases short, with 18 bases between. This CDR3 has 16 residues.

The rearrangement links TRBV7-9 to TRBJ2-3; 8 nucleotides match TRBD2. Germline CDR1 reads SEHNR; CDR2 reads FQNEAQ (reference sequence). The V gene end was trimmed by 1 base and the J gene end by 3 bases; junction bases not matched to a gene: 3. This CDR3 region has 15 residues. The CDR3 here is CASSLDPGGTDTQYF. The CDR3 region has the DNA TGTGCCAGCAGCTTAGACCCGGGAGGGACAGATACGCAGTATTTT. The whole variable domain, filled in from reference TRBV7-9 and TRBJ2-3, reads DTGVSQNPRHKITKRGQNVTFRCDPISEHNRLYWYRQTLGQGPEFLTYFQNEAQLEKSRLLSDRFSAERPKGSFSTLEIQRTEQGDSAMYLCASSLDPGGTDTQYFGPGTRLTVL.

The J gene is TRBJ1-2, the V gene TRBV5-1, with 8 bases fitting TRBD1. V dropped 4 bases and J dropped 3; count of bases not matched to a gene: 5. The CDR3 consists of 14 residues. Germline V gene sequence: CDR1 SGHRS, CDR2 YFSETQ. CDR3 DNA: TGCGCCAGCAGCGGGACGGACAGGGACTATGGCTACACCTTC. Its protein is CASSGTDRDYGYTF. The complete variable domain, with remaining parts taken from reference TRBV5-1 and TRBJ1-2, reads KAGVTQTPRYLIKTRGQQVTLSCSPISGHRSVSWYQQTPGQGLQFLFEYFSETQRNKGNFPGRFSGRQFSNSRSEMNVSTLELGDSALYLCASSGTDRDYGYTFGSGTRLTVV.

A word on this clone: At the DNA level, this CDR3 is encoded by other sequences in the same sample as well. The gene calls are TRBV29-1 and TRBJ1-1, with D possibly being TRBD1 (6 bases). In germline, CDR1 is SQVTM, CDR2 ANQGSEA. The germline V and J ends were trimmed by 3 bases and 5 bases, with 7 bases remaining between them. The CDR3 consists of 11 residues. The CDR3 loop is CSVDRGTEAFF. As DNA, the CDR3 is TGCAGCGTTGACAGGGGAACTGAAGCTTTCTTT.

The V and J genes are TRBV27 and TRBJ2-7; weak D call: TRBD1 (8 bases). V lost 6 bases and J 3 bases, leaving 15 bases between the germline ends. This CDR3 is 14 amino acids long. Germline CDR1 MNHEY, CDR2 SMNVEV (reference sequence). The CDR3 DNA sequence: TGTGCCAGCAGCTACAGGGGGGGAGGCTACGAGCAGTACTTC. Protein sequence: CASSYRGGGYEQYF.

V and J are TRBV28 and TRBJ1-5, with D possibly TRBD1 on 5 matching bases. This CDR3 spans 15 amino acids. V dropped 5 bases and J dropped 6 bases, with 17 bases sitting between them. From germline, CDR1 is MDHEN and CDR2 SYDVKM. CDR3 residues: CASSQIDRPGQPQHF. The CDR3 DNA sequence: TGTGCCAGCAGTCAAATAGACAGACCTGGTCAGCCCCAGCATTTT.

On this clone itself: Different DNA sequences within this sample yield the same CDR3. This chain links TRBV28 with TRBJ2-7, with D possibly TRBD1 on 5 matching bases. Trimming pared 6 bases from V and 2 bases from J, leaving 14 bases between. The CDR3 runs to 14 residues. Germline V gene lookup returns CDR1 MDHEN and CDR2 SYDVKM. The CDR3 protein is CASRGRGTAYEQYF. The DNA of the CDR3 is TGTGCCAGCAGAGGAAGGGGCACCGCCTACGAGCAGTACTTC.

The chain uses TRBV5-1 and TRBJ2-1; TRBD2 matches at 8 bases. This CDR3 has 16 residues. CDR1 is SGHRS, CDR2 YFSETQ, per germline. V lost 1 base and J lost 5; bases outside the gene matches: 8. The CDR3 sequence: CASSLLDSGDHNEQFF. Written as DNA, the CDR3 is TGCGCCAGCAGCTTGCTTGATAGCGGGGATCACAATGAGCAGTTCTTC.

This clone has more than one count but fewer than ten. The chain is built from TRBV7-9 and TRBJ2-2; 7 positions match TRBD1. V lost 5 bases to trimming and J lost 4 bases; unmatched junction nucleotides: 4. Germline CDR1 reads SEHNR; CDR2 reads FQNEAQ (reference sequence). The CDR3 is made up of 14 amino acids. CDR3 sequence (DNA): TGTGCCAGCAGCCGGGGACAGTTCACCGGGGAGCTGTTTTTT. Translated, it gives CASSRGQFTGELFF.

CDR3: CASSILGNQPQHF. Written as DNA, the CDR3 is TGTGCCAGCAGTATATTAGGCAATCAGCCCCAGCATTTT. The chain joins TRBV25-1 to TRBJ1-5; D not certain. Trimming cost V 5 bases and J 2 bases, with 7 bases left between them. CDR3 size: 13 residues. Germline values: CDR1 MGHDK, CDR2 SYGVNS.

The chain has TRBV9 and TRBJ2-1; unclear D gene. Germline-derived CDR1 and CDR2 are SGDLS and YYNGEE. The CDR3 has 13 amino acids. Trimming took 4 bases from V and 6 from J, leaving 11 bases between them. CDR3 sequence (DNA): TGTGCCAGCAGCCCAAATAGTCTCAATGAGCAGTTCTTC. Its protein product is CASSPNSLNEQFF.

V usage is TRBV28 and J usage is TRBJ1-4; D unresolved. CDR3 length: 15 amino acids. Trimming cost V 6 bases and J 2 bases, with 13 bases left between them. The germline gives CDR1 MDHEN, CDR2 SYDVKM. The CDR3 nucleotides are TGTGCCAGCAGGTCGCCCTGGGAGACTAATGAAAAACTGTTTTTT. Encoded protein: CASRSPWETNEKLFF.

This chain connects TRBV12-5 to TRBJ1-5; D may be TRBD1 (6 bases). Trimming removed 0 bases from V and 1 base from J, with 10 bases in between. Germline values: CDR1 LGHNT, CDR2 FRNRAP. This CDR3 region has 16 residues. The CDR3 bases are TGTGCTAGTGGTTTGGTTCAGGGGAGCAGCAATCAGCCCCAGCATTTT. Residues: CASGLVQGSSNQPQHF.

The chain employs TRBV10-2 and TRBJ1-4, with no clear D. The CDR3 runs 13 residues. V was shortened by 4 bases and J by 7 bases, with 10 bases between the two germline ends. Per the germline V gene, CDR1 is WSHSY and CDR2 is SAAADI. In DNA form, the CDR3 reads TGCGCCAGCAGTGCCGGGTTAAGTGAAAAACTGTTTTTT. This translates into CASSAGLSEKLFF.